Following are 31 T cell receptor beta chains from one sample sequenced in a study of shared clonotypes between healthy human individuals. Sequenced by immunoSEQ multiplex PCR; TCRdb stores in-frame clones only, minus some. The sample includes over 850,000 clones, approximately 80% of them seen just once. The sequencing input was memory CD4+ T cells from PBMCs. Subset indicated: CD45RA-negative fraction. These receptors all stem from a man younger than 30 in good health. Some clones in this sample may be carry-over from other donors' samples.

The rearrangement links TRBV9 to TRBJ2-5, with 7 bases aligning to TRBD2. The germline V gene has CDR1 SGDLS and CDR2 YYNGEE. V lost 6 bases and J lost 5; bases outside the gene matches: 13. The CDR3 runs to 15 residues. CDR3 in DNA: TGTGCCAGCACGAAGGGCGGGAGTCGGGATGAGACCCAGTACTTC. Translating gives CASTKGGSRDETQYF. Full variable domain (outside the CDR3, taken from reference TRBV9 and TRBJ2-5): DSGVTQTPKHLITATGQRVTLRCSPRSGDLSVYWYQQSLDQGLQFLIQYYNGEERAKGNILERFSAQQFPDLHSELNLSSLELGDSALYFCASTKGGSRDETQYFGPGTRLLVL.

This rearrangement joins TRBV2 to TRBJ1-1; D possibly corresponds to TRBD1 (6 bases). V lost 6 bases, J lost 11 bases, and 16 bases lay in between. This CDR3 contains 12 residues. Germline CDR1 reads SNHLY; CDR2 reads FYNNEI. The CDR3 is CASSRIQGPAFF. CDR3 nucleotide sequence: TGTGCCAGCAGCCGAATACAGGGACCCGCTTTCTTT.

The chain joins TRBV10-1 to TRBJ2-5; TRBD1 is a possible D gene (5 bases). V shed 4 bases and J shed 5 bases, with 17 bases lying between them. CDR1 WNHNN and CDR2 SYGVQD come from the germline V gene (reference sequence). The CDR3 sequence is 15 residues long. The CDR3 DNA reads as TGCGCCAGCAGTGCCCTAGTAGGGGCCGGGGAGACCCAGTACTTC. This encodes CASSALVGAGETQYF.

The chain combines TRBV6-5 with TRBJ1-1; tentative D call: TRBD1 (5 bases). Looked up from germline, CDR1 is MNHEY and CDR2 is SVGAGI. This CDR3 spans 14 amino acids. V was cut by 7 bases and J by 4 bases, with 16 bases left in between. CDR3 protein: CASTRVRGSTEAFF. CDR3 DNA sequence: TGTGCCAGCACCCGTGTTCGGGGGAGCACTGAAGCTTTCTTT.

With respect to this clone: Being one base from a much bigger clone, this may be a read error. Other nucleotide sequences from this sample produce the same CDR3. The chain joins TRBV30 to TRBJ2-7; TRBD2 might be the D (6 bases). Between the trimmed V and J ends, which lost 0 bases and 0 bases, there was a span of 6 bases. CDR3 length: 13 residues. CDR1 is GTSNPN and CDR2 is SVGIG in the germline V gene (reference sequence). CDR3 DNA sequence: TGTGCCTGGAGTGTGGGGGGCTCCTACGAGCAGTACTTC. Amino acids: CAWSVGGSYEQYF.

The rearrangement joins TRBV11-3 to TRBJ2-4; D call uncertain. Germline V CDR1 and CDR2: SGHNT, YENEEA. Trimming pared 0 bases from V and 9 bases from J, leaving 6 bases between. This CDR3 comprises 12 residues. CDR3 amino acids: CASSLDGSIQYF. For the CDR3, the DNA is TGTGCCAGCAGCTTAGACGGTAGCATTCAGTACTTC.

The chain recombines TRBV28 with TRBJ2-5; D uncertain. V was cut by 6 bases and J by 5 bases, with 16 bases left in between. Per germline, CDR1 MDHEN and CDR2 SYDVKM. The CDR3 has 14 amino acids. The CDR3 nucleotides read TGTGCCAGCAGCACGCCGGACGGCCGGGAGACCCAGTACTTC. Its translation: CASSTPDGRETQYF.

The CDR3 nucleotides read TGTGCCAGCAGCTTAAGAAGGGCGGGAGGGTTCTACGAGCAGTACTTC. This encodes CASSLRRAGGFYEQYF. The chain recombines TRBV11-2 with TRBJ2-7; 9 nucleotides agree with TRBD2. J was trimmed by 3 bases and V by 2 bases; bases with no gene match: 8. From germline, CDR1 is SGHAT and CDR2 FQNNGV. CDR3 length equals 16 residues.

J is TRBJ2-3 and V is TRBV5-1, with 8 positions matching TRBD1. The length of the CDR3 is 16 residues. J gave up 5 bases and V 0 bases, and 8 bases lay outside the gene matches. Germline loops: CDR1 SGHRS, CDR2 YFSETQ. CDR3 amino acids: CASSLGTGGKGDTQYF. The CDR3 DNA follows: TGCGCCAGCAGCTTGGGAACAGGGGGTAAGGGAGATACGCAGTATTTT.

This sequence joins TRBV7-2 and TRBJ2-5; no firm D call. The germline CDR1 and CDR2 sequences are SGHTA and FQGNSA. V lost 2 bases to trimming and J lost 2 bases, with 12 bases between them. The CDR3 runs 15 residues. The CDR3 nucleotides read TGTGCCAGCAGCTTAACCCGGGCCAGACAAGAGACCCAGTACTTC. It specifies CASSLTRARQETQYF.

This clone is judged medium-sized. The chain has TRBV6-1 and TRBJ2-4; D may correspond to TRBD1 or TRBD2 (5 bases each). Germline V lookup: CDR1 MNHNS, CDR2 SASEGT. The V gene lost 7 bases and the J gene lost 7 bases, with 14 bases spanning the gap. The CDR3 has 13 amino acids. DNA of the CDR3: TGTGCCAGCACCCTCAGGGACGGTAACATTCAGTACTTC. It yields the protein CASTLRDGNIQYF.

The CDR3 loop reads CASSLEGGPGELFF. The DNA for the CDR3 is TGCGCCAGCAGCTTGGAAGGCGGTCCCGGGGAGCTGTTTTTT. The chain uses TRBV5-1 and TRBJ2-2; D uncertain. The CDR3 is 14 amino acids. The V gene's germline CDR1 is SGHRS and CDR2 YFSETQ. V was trimmed by 0 bases and J by 6 bases, leaving 9 bases between them.

The rearrangement links TRBV25-1 to TRBJ1-2; D remains ambiguous. The CDR3 is 13 residues long. Trimming took off 4 bases at V and 0 bases at J, with 6 bases between the two ends. Germline values: CDR1 MGHDK, CDR2 SYGVNS. CDR3 region: CASSAAANYGYTF. The CDR3 DNA follows: TGTGCCAGCAGTGCGGCAGCTAACTATGGCTACACCTTC.

The chain couples TRBV27 to TRBJ2-7; 9 bases match TRBD2. The CDR3 contains 15 residues. With V trimmed by 5 bases and J by 5 bases, 10 bases remained unmatched. Germline V gives CDR1 MNHEY, CDR2 SMNVEV (reference sequence). The DNA for the CDR3 is TGTGCCAGCAGTACATTAGCGGGAGTGCACCACGAGCAGTACTTC. The encoded protein is CASSTLAGVHHEQYF.

The chain couples TRBV25-1 to TRBJ1-1, with a possible D match to TRBD1 (5 bases). CDR1 MGHDK and CDR2 SYGVNS come from the germline V gene. V shed 6 bases and J shed 3 bases, with 8 bases lying between them. The CDR3 loop spans 12 amino acids. DNA for the CDR3: TGTGCCAGCAGGGGGGTGTACACTGAAGCTTTCTTT. Amino acids: CASRGVYTEAFF.

This clone was observed a single time. DNA for the CDR3: TGTGCCAGCAATCAAGGCCCGCGTAGCACAGATACGCAGTATTTT. Protein product: CASNQGPRSTDTQYF. V usage is TRBV6-5 and J usage is TRBJ2-3; no clear D. The CDR3 is 15 residues long. The V gene's germline CDR1 is MNHEY and CDR2 SVGAGI. The germline V and J ends were trimmed by 7 bases and 0 bases, with 14 bases remaining between them.

This clone was detected only a few times. The CDR3 DNA reads TGCAGCGTTCGGACAGGGGGCAATCAGCCCCAGCATTTT. It specifies CSVRTGGNQPQHF. The genes are TRBV29-1 and TRBJ1-5, with 9 bases matching TRBD1. From germline, CDR1 is SQVTM and CDR2 ANQGSEA. J was trimmed by 2 bases and V by 5 bases; bases with no gene match: 1. This CDR3 has 13 amino acids.

The chain combines TRBV9 with TRBJ2-7; D remains unclear. V was pared by 4 bases and J by 3 bases, with 17 bases between. The CDR3 is made up of 15 amino acids. The germline V gene has CDR1 SGDLS and CDR2 YYNGEE. The CDR3 reads CASSPRSLQSYEQYF. CDR3 DNA: TGTGCCAGCAGCCCCCGCTCCCTACAGAGCTACGAGCAGTACTTC. Full variable domain (remainder filled in from reference TRBV9 and TRBJ2-7): DSGVTQTPKHLITATGQRVTLRCSPRSGDLSVYWYQQSLDQGLQFLIQYYNGEERAKGNILERFSAQQFPDLHSELNLSSLELGDSALYFCASSPRSLQSYEQYFGPGTRLTVT.

The chain has TRBV23-1 and TRBJ2-1, with 16 bases that match TRBD2. TRBV23-1 is reported as an ORF; its role is uncertain. The V segment lost 6 bases and the J segment 7 bases; nucleotides outside the gene matches: 9. The CDR3 has 17 residues. The CDR3 is CASSPGLAGGPLNEQFF. The CDR3 nucleotides are TGCGCCAGCAGCCCGGGACTAGCGGGAGGGCCGTTAAATGAGCAGTTCTTC.

This chain links TRBV27 with TRBJ2-1, with a possible D match to TRBD2 (6 bases). The CDR3 is made up of 12 amino acids. V was cut by 4 bases and J by 9 bases, with 10 bases left in between. Germline assignment: CDR1 MNHEY and CDR2 SMNVEV (reference sequence). The CDR3 sequence: CASSYRLGEQFF. The CDR3 bases are TGTGCCAGCAGTTATCGACTAGGTGAGCAGTTCTTC.

Ten or more counts support this clone. The CDR3 coding sequence is TGCAGCGTTCCCGGGACAGGCATCATGAACACTGAAGCTTTCTTT. Translated, it gives CSVPGTGIMNTEAFF. The rearrangement joins TRBV29-1 to TRBJ1-1; 8 bases are shared with TRBD1. The length of the CDR3 is 15 residues. V lost 5 bases to trimming and J lost 0 bases; unmatched junction nucleotides: 8. The V gene's germline CDR1 is SQVTM and CDR2 ANQGSEA.

In regard to this clone: This may be a read error, as it is one base from a much larger clone. This same CDR3 is encoded by further DNA sequences in the sample. The chain joins TRBV5-4 to TRBJ2-3; D is uncertain. The CDR3 is 12 residues long. The ends were cut back, 4 bases at V and 2 bases at J, with 5 bases in the middle. Germline-derived CDR1 and CDR2 are SGHNT and YYREEE (reference sequence). This chain's CDR3 is CASSTNTDTQYF. The CDR3 DNA follows: TGTGCCAGCAGCACTAACACAGATACGCAGTATTTT.

The genes are TRBV7-8 and TRBJ1-2, with unresolved D. Germline V lookup: CDR1 SGHVS, CDR2 FQNEAQ. The CDR3 loop spans 14 amino acids. Trimming removed 0 bases at V and 8 bases at J, with 13 bases between. CDR3 sequence: CASSLAGKLQGYTF. For the CDR3, the DNA is TGTGCCAGCAGCTTAGCAGGGAAGCTGCAGGGCTACACCTTC.

This clone was observed at least ten times. The chain has TRBV7-3 and TRBJ2-7, with 10 bases lining up with TRBD2. CDR3 size: 16 residues. Germline V lookup: CDR1 SGHTA, CDR2 FQGTGA. Trimming removed 4 bases from V and 5 bases from J; junction bases left unmatched: 11. The DNA of the CDR3 is TGTGCCAGCAGCTCGCAACCTAGCGGGAGTGCCCACGAGCAGTACTTC. Translation: CASSSQPSGSAHEQYF.

The chain links TRBV5-1 to TRBJ2-4, with D perhaps given as TRBD1 or TRBD2 (5 bases each). CDR1 SGHRS and CDR2 YFSETQ come from the germline V gene. The V and J ends lost 0 bases and 6 bases respectively, with 16 bases between them. The CDR3 consists of 16 residues. The CDR3 reads CASSLDGTAIINIQYF. As DNA, the CDR3 is TGCGCCAGCAGCTTGGACGGGACCGCGATAATAAACATTCAGTACTTC.

This chain uses TRBV7-6 with TRBJ2-1; D remains ambiguous. Germline values: CDR1 SGHVS, CDR2 FNYEAQ. The CDR3 is 16 amino acids. Between the trimmed V and J ends, which lost 4 bases and 4 bases, there was a span of 17 bases. CDR3 protein: CASSYGPSVSYNEQFF. CDR3 coding DNA: TGTGCCAGCAGCTACGGACCCTCGGTGAGTTACAATGAGCAGTTCTTC. Full variable domain (missing parts from reference TRBV7-6 and TRBJ2-1): GAGVSQSPRYKVTKRGQDVALRCDPISGHVSLYWYRQALGQGPEFLTYFNYEAQQDKSGLPNDRFSAERPEGSISTLTIQRTEQRDSAMYRCASSYGPSVSYNEQFFGPGTRLTVL.

This clone showed up many times. V gene TRBV6-1 combines with J gene TRBJ2-5, with D perhaps TRBD2 (6 bases). V lost 5 bases to trimming and J lost 1 base, with 8 bases between them. Germline CDR1 and CDR2: MNHNS and SASEGT. The CDR3 totals 13 residues. CDR3 protein: CASSRTIQETQYF. The CDR3 nucleotides are TGTGCCAGCAGTAGGACTATCCAAGAGACCCAGTACTTC.

This rearrangement joins TRBV7-9 to TRBJ1-4; TRBD1 is a possible D gene (5 bases). Deletions cut 4 bases from V and 2 bases from J, with 17 bases between. Per germline, CDR1 SEHNR and CDR2 FQNEAQ (reference sequence). This CDR3 comprises 17 residues. CDR3 DNA: TGTGCCAGCAGCTATAGCCCGCGCCAGGGCACTAATGAAAAACTGTTTTTT. Protein: CASSYSPRQGTNEKLFF.

The chain recombines TRBV5-1 with TRBJ2-2; maybe TRBD1 (6 bases). Germline CDR1 reads SGHRS; CDR2 reads YFSETQ. Trimming removed 5 bases from V and 6 bases from J, with 17 bases in between. The CDR3 has 15 residues. The CDR3 is CASSTGLLSPGELFF. In DNA form, the CDR3 reads TGCGCCAGCAGTACAGGGTTGCTTTCCCCCGGGGAGCTGTTTTTT.

The rearrangement links TRBV19 to TRBJ1-4; 10 bases match TRBD1. Germline V gives CDR1 LNHDA, CDR2 SQIVND (reference sequence). The V and J ends lost 4 bases and 8 bases, in that order; junction bases with no gene match: 10. The CDR3 consists of 16 residues. The CDR3 sequence is CASSRRQGARGEKLFF. CDR3 nucleotides: TGTGCCAGTAGTAGGCGACAGGGGGCCCGGGGCGAAAAACTGTTTTTT.

CDR3 amino acids: CASSSNSEGAGELFF. In DNA form, the CDR3 reads TGTGCCAGCAGCTCGAATTCCGAGGGCGCCGGGGAGCTGTTTTTT. The chain recombines TRBV4-2 with TRBJ2-2, with D possibly matching TRBD2 (5 bases). Germline CDR1 and CDR2: LGHNA and YNFKEQ. V dropped 5 bases and J dropped 6 bases, with 16 bases sitting between them. CDR3 length equals 15 residues.